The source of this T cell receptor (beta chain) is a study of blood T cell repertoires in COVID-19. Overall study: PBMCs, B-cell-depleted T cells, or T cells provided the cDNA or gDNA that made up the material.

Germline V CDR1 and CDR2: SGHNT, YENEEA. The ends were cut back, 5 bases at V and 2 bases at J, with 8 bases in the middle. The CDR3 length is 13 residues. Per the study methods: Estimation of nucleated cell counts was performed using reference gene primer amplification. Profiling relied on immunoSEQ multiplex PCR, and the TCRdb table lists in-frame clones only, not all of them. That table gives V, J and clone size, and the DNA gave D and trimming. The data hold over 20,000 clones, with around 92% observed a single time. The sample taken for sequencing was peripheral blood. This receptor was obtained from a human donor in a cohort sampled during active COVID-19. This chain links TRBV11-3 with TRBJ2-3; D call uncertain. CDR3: CASSPLPTDTQYF. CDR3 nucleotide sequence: TGTGCCAGCAGCCCCCTCCCCACAGATACGCAGTATTTT.